What follows are 27 T cell receptor beta chains derived from one specimen sequenced in a study of post-analysis software for immune sequencing data. Presence of unique molecular identifiers characterized the TCR beta cDNA libraries. TCRdb re-derived calls from the PCR reads in MiXCR, one entry per CDR3 protein. This table has about 760,000 distinct CDR3 sequences, 30% appearing once. These TCRs' antigens remain unknown. Findings of the study overall: Relative to controls, patients had several TRBV segments at higher frequency, with TRBV5-6, TRBV5-1 and TRBV20-1 among these.

Material for sequencing was blood. The receptors originated from a girl between 5 and 17 years old with multiple sclerosis.

The rearrangement links TRBV6-1 to TRBJ2-4, with 11 bases that match TRBD1. CDR1 and CDR2 (germline): MNHNS, SASEGT. With 1 base clipped from V and 8 bases from J, the junction kept 4 bases outside the gene matches. The CDR3 extends over 15 amino acids. Here the CDR3 reads CASSEGTGGWDIQYF. The CDR3 DNA reads TGTGCCAGCAGTGAAGGGACAGGGGGCTGGGACATTCAGTACTTC.

The sample holds a few counts of this clonotype. The genes are TRBV4-1 and TRBJ2-5; a weak D match, TRBD2 (5 bases). The germline CDR1 and CDR2 sequences are MGHRA and YSYEKL. With 4 bases removed from V and 5 bases from J, the gap between germline ends came to 14 bases. This CDR3 comprises 14 residues. The CDR3, as DNA: TGCGCCAGCAGCCCGCGGAGCTGGGAGGAGACCCAGTACTTC. Protein sequence: CASSPRSWEETQYF.

This clonotype was seen a few times. The chain combines TRBV2 with TRBJ2-1, with a possible D match to TRBD2 (6 bases). The CDR3 sequence is 15 residues long. CDR1 and CDR2 (germline): SNHLY, FYNNEI. V was pared by 9 bases and J by 7 bases, with 22 bases between. The CDR3 nucleotides are TGTGCCAGTACCTACGCGGGACCTCCTGAGAATGAGCAGTTCTTC. It encodes CASTYAGPPENEQFF.

This clonotype has more than one count but fewer than ten. The V and J genes are TRBV12-3 or TRBV12-4 and TRBJ1-6; D may be TRBD1 (5 bases). The V and J ends lost 6 bases and 7 bases respectively, with 7 bases between them. This CDR3 contains 12 residues. The CDR3 DNA reads as TGTGCCAGCAGGGCAGGGAATTCACCCCTCCACTTT. It translates to CASRAGNSPLHF.

The chain uses TRBV12-3 or TRBV12-4 and TRBJ2-4; D is perhaps TRBD1 (6 bases). This CDR3 has 14 residues. V lost 4 bases, J lost 13 bases, and 20 bases lay in between. CDR3: CASSSGLVGHKQYF. DNA for the CDR3: TGTGCCAGCAGTTCTGGGCTAGTGGGACACAAGCAGTACTTC.

The J gene is TRBJ2-3, the V gene TRBV5-1; D remains unclear. Trimming removed 3 bases from V and 6 bases from J, with 11 bases in between. CDR1 is SGHRS, CDR2 YFSETQ, per germline. The CDR3 extends over 13 amino acids. The CDR3 loop is CASSYRLGDTQYF. The CDR3 DNA follows: TGCGCCAGCAGCTACCGGCTGGGGGATACGCAGTATTTT. Full variable domain (remainder filled in from reference TRBV5-1 and TRBJ2-3): KAGVTQTPRYLIKTRGQQVTLSCSPISGHRSVSWYQQTPGQGLQFLFEYFSETQRNKGNFPGRFSGRQFSNSRSEMNVSTLELGDSALYLCASSYRLGDTQYFGPGTRLTVL.

The table lists this clonotype with a few counts. The rearrangement uses TRBV20-1 and TRBJ2-5; 9 bases match TRBD2. V trimming: 3 bases; J trimming: 2 bases; junction bases outside the gene matches: 7. The CDR3 has 15 residues. Germline V gives CDR1 DFQATT, CDR2 SNEGSKA (reference sequence). In DNA, the CDR3 is TGCAGTGCTAGCCCCCGCAGCGGGGGGCAAGAGACCCAGTACTTC. Encoded protein: CSASPRSGGQETQYF.

The chain recombines TRBV9 with TRBJ1-2; D might be TRBD1 (6 bases). The V end was cut by 7 bases, the J end by 7 bases, with 17 bases between. This CDR3 is 13 amino acids long. Germline-derived CDR1 and CDR2 are SGDLS and YYNGEE. CDR3 bases: TGTGCCAGCGGATACAGGGTCGTCGGTGGCTACACCTTC. The encoded protein is CASGYRVVGGYTF.

The chain has TRBV7-9 and TRBJ2-7; weak D call: TRBD1 (5 bases). V was clipped by 0 bases and J by 2 bases, with 14 bases between them. CDR3 length: 16 amino acids. CDR1 is SEHNR, CDR2 FQNEAQ, per germline (reference sequence). In DNA form, the CDR3 reads TGTGCCAGCAGCTTAGCATCCCAGGGATGGGCCTACGAGCAGTACTTC. Translation: CASSLASQGWAYEQYF.

The chain uses TRBV6-5 and TRBJ1-2, with 7 bases matching TRBD1. V shed 0 bases and J 6 bases; nucleotides not matched to a gene: 4. Germline V gene sequence: CDR1 MNHEY, CDR2 SVGAGI. The CDR3 covers 14 residues. This CDR3 reads CASSYSSRGDGYTF. The CDR3, as DNA: TGTGCCAGCAGTTACTCGTCCAGGGGGGATGGCTACACCTTC.

This clonotype was detected a few times. The chain carries TRBV4-1 and TRBJ1-2, with D unresolved. Trimming left V 0 bases short and J 8 bases short, with 22 bases between. The germline V gene has CDR1 MGHRA and CDR2 YSYEKL. The CDR3 loop spans 17 amino acids. CDR3 bases: TGCGCCAGCAGCCAAGATATATCGGGGTCCGGGTTAGAGGGCTACACCTTC. This sequence encodes CASSQDISGSGLEGYTF.

This clonotype was picked up a small number of times. A read error may produce the germline difference seen at one junction end. V is TRBV7-2 and J is TRBJ2-5, with D maybe TRBD1 (5 bases). CDR1 SGHTA and CDR2 FQGNSA come from the germline V gene. The CDR3 loop spans 16 amino acids. For the CDR3, the DNA is TGTGCCAGCAGCTTAAGGACACGGTGGTACCAAGGGACCCAGTACTTC. Its translation is CASSLRTRWYQGTQYF.

This clonotype has at least ten counts. The CDR3 spells CASSGTGGAYSYNEQFF. The CDR3 region has the DNA TGTGCCAGCAGCGGAACGGGGGGCGCTTACTCCTACAATGAGCAGTTCTTC. This chain links TRBV6-4 with TRBJ2-1, with D possibly being TRBD2 (7 bases). There are 17 residues in the CDR3. From germline, CDR1 is MRHNA and CDR2 SNTAGT. V lost 6 bases and J 0 bases, leaving 18 bases between the germline ends.

This clonotype was observed a few times. The rearrangement links TRBV2 to TRBJ2-1; TRBD2 is a possible D gene (5 bases). Germline CDR1 and CDR2: SNHLY and FYNNEI. Between the trimmed V and J ends, which lost 6 bases and 0 bases, there was a span of 12 bases. This CDR3 is built from 15 residues. The DNA of the CDR3 is TGTGCCAGCAGCGCGACTACGGGCTCCTACAATGAGCAGTTCTTC. This encodes CASSATTGSYNEQFF.

The V call is TRBV27, the J call TRBJ2-5; D ambiguous. The V gene's germline CDR1 is MNHEY and CDR2 SMNVEV (reference sequence). The length of the CDR3 is 14 residues. The ends were cut back, 6 bases at V and 6 bases at J, with 17 bases in the middle. The CDR3 reads CASSLGSAIKTQYF. The CDR3 nucleotides read TGTGCCAGCAGCTTGGGAAGCGCGATAAAGACCCAGTACTTC.

The table lists this clonotype with a few counts. The rearrangement joins TRBV20-1 to TRBJ2-3, with D maybe TRBD1 (5 bases). Trimming cost V 0 bases and J 3 bases, with 16 bases left between them. The CDR3 consists of 16 residues. Germline CDR1 is DFQATT and CDR2 is SNEGSKA (reference sequence). The CDR3 spells CSARDAQGTRTDTQYF. In nucleotides, the CDR3 is TGCAGTGCTAGAGACGCTCAGGGTACGAGGACAGATACGCAGTATTTT.

The rearrangement uses TRBV5-1 and TRBJ2-3; D unresolved. There are 17 residues in the CDR3. The V gene's germline CDR1 is SGHRS and CDR2 YFSETQ. The V and J ends lost 0 bases and 0 bases respectively, with 14 bases between them. In DNA, the CDR3 is TGCGCCAGCAGCTTGGGAGGTGGCGGTGACAGCACAGATACGCAGTATTTT. Translated: CASSLGGGGDSTDTQYF. Using reference TRBV5-1 and TRBJ2-3 for the parts outside the CDR3, the full variable domain is KAGVTQTPRYLIKTRGQQVTLSCSPISGHRSVSWYQQTPGQGLQFLFEYFSETQRNKGNFPGRFSGRQFSNSRSEMNVSTLELGDSALYLCASSLGGGGDSTDTQYFGPGTRLTVL.

J is TRBJ2-3 and V is TRBV20-1; the match to TRBD2 covers 9 bases. CDR1 and CDR2 (germline): DFQATT, SNEGSKA (reference sequence). CDR3 length equals 12 residues. Trimming removed 5 bases from V and 8 bases from J; junction bases left unmatched: 5. The chain's CDR3 is CSARLAERTQYF. The DNA of the CDR3 is TGCAGTGCTCGACTAGCGGAGCGTACGCAGTATTTT.

This clonotype was recorded a few times. The J gene is TRBJ2-5, the V gene TRBV6-2 or TRBV6-3; D not certain. The J call is in doubt because the DNA end fits TRBJ2-7 better. This CDR3 is 12 amino acids long. Germline V gene lookup returns CDR1 MNHEY and CDR2 SVGEGT. CDR3 coding DNA: TGTGCCAGCAGTAACCTGGGTTACGAGCAGTACTTC. This encodes CASSNLGYEQYF.

This clonotype came up a few times. The chain couples TRBV6-1 to TRBJ1-5; TRBD1 aligns across 10 bases. V was pared by 2 bases and J by 4 bases, with 8 bases of the junction left unmatched. Germline CDR1 MNHNS, CDR2 SASEGT. The CDR3 extends over 17 amino acids. The CDR3 DNA reads as TGTGCCAGCAGTGAACTAATCGGACAGGGGGGGAATCAGCCCCAGCATTTT. Translated, it gives CASSELIGQGGNQPQHF.

Here the CDR3 reads CSARGSQGAFGYTF. In DNA, the CDR3 is TGCAGCGCCCGCGGGTCCCAGGGGGCCTTTGGCTACACCTTC. The J gene is TRBJ1-2, the V gene TRBV29-1; TRBD1 matches at 8 bases. Germline values: CDR1 SQVTM, CDR2 ANQGSEA. Trimming removed 7 bases from V and 7 bases from J; junction bases left unmatched: 14. This CDR3 is built from 14 residues.

This clonotype was seen only a few times. This chain joins TRBV7-2 and TRBJ2-7, with TRBD2 as a possible D gene (5 bases). V was clipped by 1 base and J by 2 bases, with 9 bases between them. CDR3 length equals 14 residues. In germline, CDR1 is SGHTA, CDR2 FQGNSA. In DNA form, the CDR3 reads TGTGCCAGCAGCTTAGTCCAGCGGACCTACGAGCAGTACTTC. Residues: CASSLVQRTYEQYF.

For this clonotype: A junction end diverges from the germline sequence, so it may reflect a read error. The V and J genes are TRBV20-1 and TRBJ2-1; possibly TRBD1 for D (10 bases). CDR3 length equals 15 residues. Germline values: CDR1 DFQATT, CDR2 SNEGSKA (reference sequence). This CDR3 is CSARAPTSGQGERFF. CDR3 nucleotides: TGCAGTGCTAGGGCACCGACTAGCGGACAGGGGGAGCGGTTCTTC.

CDR3 DNA: TGCGCCAGCAGCTTGGAATTACGGTCGCGGGATACGCAGTATTTT. It translates to CASSLELRSRDTQYF. J is TRBJ2-3 and V is TRBV5-1; D is undetermined. The V end was cut by 0 bases, the J end by 6 bases, with 14 bases between. Germline V gene data show CDR1 as SGHRS and CDR2 as YFSETQ. This CDR3 region has 15 residues.

The V gene is TRBV20-1, the J gene TRBJ2-5, with D perhaps TRBD1 or TRBD2 (5 bases each). The V and J ends lost 5 bases and 5 bases respectively, with 18 bases between them. Germline V gives CDR1 DFQATT, CDR2 SNEGSKA (reference sequence). CDR3 length: 14 residues. CDR3 sequence (DNA): TGCAGTGCTGTACGGGACGGCCCGGTGGAGACCCAGTACTTC. Its translation: CSAVRDGPVETQYF.

The J gene is TRBJ1-3, the V gene TRBV27; 7 bases are a match to TRBD1. Trimming removed 8 bases from V and 3 bases from J; junction bases left unmatched: 10. Per germline, CDR1 MNHEY and CDR2 SMNVEV (reference sequence). CDR3 length equals 15 residues. The CDR3 sequence is CASGVQGTSGNTIYF. In nucleotides, the CDR3 is TGTGCCAGCGGCGTACAGGGGACGAGTGGAAACACCATATATTTT.

This clonotype has just a few counts. The V gene is TRBV15, the J gene TRBJ2-3, with TRBD1 matching 10 bases. The V gene end was trimmed by 7 bases and the J gene end by 5 bases; junction bases not matched to a gene: 6. The germline gives CDR1 LNHNV, CDR2 YYDKDF (reference sequence). CDR3 size: 14 residues. The DNA of the CDR3 is TGTGCCACCAACGACGGGACAGGGGAAGATACGCAGTATTTT. Translated: CATNDGTGEDTQYF.